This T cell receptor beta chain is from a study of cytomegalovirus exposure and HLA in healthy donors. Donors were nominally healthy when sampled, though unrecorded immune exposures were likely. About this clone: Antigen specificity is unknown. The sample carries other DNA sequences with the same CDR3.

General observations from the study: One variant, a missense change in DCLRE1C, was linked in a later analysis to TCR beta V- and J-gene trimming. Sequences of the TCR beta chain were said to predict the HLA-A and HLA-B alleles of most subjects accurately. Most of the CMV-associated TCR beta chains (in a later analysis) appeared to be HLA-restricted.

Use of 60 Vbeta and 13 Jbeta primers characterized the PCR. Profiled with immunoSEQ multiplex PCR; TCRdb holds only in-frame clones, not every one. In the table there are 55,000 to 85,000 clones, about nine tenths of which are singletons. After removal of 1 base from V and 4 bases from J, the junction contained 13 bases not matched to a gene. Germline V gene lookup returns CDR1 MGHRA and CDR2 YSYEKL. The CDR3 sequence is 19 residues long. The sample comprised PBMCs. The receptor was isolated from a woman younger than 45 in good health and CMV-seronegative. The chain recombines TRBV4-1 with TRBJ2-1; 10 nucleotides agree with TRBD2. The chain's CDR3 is CASSQGIAGGSLDYNEQFF. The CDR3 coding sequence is TGCGCCAGCAGCCAAGGGATAGCGGGAGGATCACTAGATTACAATGAGCAGTTCTTC.